This paragraph covers one T cell receptor (beta chain) sequence. One junction end disagrees with the germline gene, perhaps due to a read error. Libraries were prepared by immunoSEQ multiplex PCR; TCRdb keeps only in-frame clonotypes and omits some of them. The top ten hold 3% to 3.5% of the sample, which has about 120,000 clones, roughly 84% seen once. The data derive from a study of blood T cell repertoires in COVID-19. Study-level background: Donors in the United States, Italy and Spain gave samples during acute or convalescent COVID-19. Sources were T cells, B-cell-depleted T cells, or PBMCs; the material itself was cDNA or gDNA.

This clonotype was obtained from a man aged 40-49 years with acute or convalescent COVID-19. The sequenced sample consisted of peripheral blood.

The CDR3 is CASSPGTGESF. The CDR3 nucleotides are TGTGCCAGCAGCCCCGGGACAGGGGAATCATTT. The chain is built from TRBV5-6 and TRBJ1-3; 10 nucleotides line up with TRBD1. The V gene's germline CDR1 is SGHDT and CDR2 YYEEEE. CDR3 length: 11 residues. Supplemented by reference TRBV5-6 and TRBJ1-3, the full variable domain reads DAGVTQSPTHLIKTRGQQVTLRCSPKSGHDTVSWYQQALGQGPQFIFQYYEEEERQRGNFPDRFSGHQFPNYSSELNVNALLLGDSALYLCASSPGTGESFGEGSWLTVV.